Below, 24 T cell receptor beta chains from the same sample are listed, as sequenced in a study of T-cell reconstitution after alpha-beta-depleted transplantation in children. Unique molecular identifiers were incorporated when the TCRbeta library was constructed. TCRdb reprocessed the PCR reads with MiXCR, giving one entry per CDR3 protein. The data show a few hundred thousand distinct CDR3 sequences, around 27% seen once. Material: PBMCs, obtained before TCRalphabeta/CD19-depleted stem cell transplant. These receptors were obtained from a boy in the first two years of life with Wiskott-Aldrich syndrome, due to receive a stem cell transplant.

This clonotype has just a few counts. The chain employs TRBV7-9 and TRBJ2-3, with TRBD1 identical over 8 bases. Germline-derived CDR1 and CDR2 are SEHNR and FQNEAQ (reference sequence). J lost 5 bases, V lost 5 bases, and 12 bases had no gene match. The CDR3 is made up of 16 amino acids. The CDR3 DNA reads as TGTGCCAGCAGCCCAACGGGACAGGCAGAAAGAGATACGCAGTATTTT. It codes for CASSPTGQAERDTQYF.

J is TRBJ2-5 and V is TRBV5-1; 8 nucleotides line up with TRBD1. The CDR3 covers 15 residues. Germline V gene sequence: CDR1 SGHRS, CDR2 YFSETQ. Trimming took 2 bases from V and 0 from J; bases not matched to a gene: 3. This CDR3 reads CASSFGQGNQETQYF. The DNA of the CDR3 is TGCGCCAGCAGCTTCGGACAGGGCAACCAAGAGACCCAGTACTTC.

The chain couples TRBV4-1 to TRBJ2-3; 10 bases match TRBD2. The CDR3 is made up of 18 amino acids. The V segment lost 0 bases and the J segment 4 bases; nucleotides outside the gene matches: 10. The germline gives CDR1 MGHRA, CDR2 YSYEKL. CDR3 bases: TGCGCCAGCAGCCAAGATCGCCAACTAGCGGGGACGGCAGATACGCAGTATTTT. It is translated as CASSQDRQLAGTADTQYF.

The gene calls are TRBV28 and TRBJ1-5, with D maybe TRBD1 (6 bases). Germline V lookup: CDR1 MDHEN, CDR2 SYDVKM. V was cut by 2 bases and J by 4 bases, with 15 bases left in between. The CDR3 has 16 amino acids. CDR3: CASSLGGQKVNQPQHF. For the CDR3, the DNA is TGTGCCAGCAGTTTAGGGGGGCAGAAAGTTAATCAGCCCCAGCATTTT.

The CDR3 DNA reads TGCAGTGCTAGTATTATGGGGCTAGCGGGGCCTTACAATGAGCAGTTCTTC. As protein: CSASIMGLAGPYNEQFF. The chain employs TRBV20-1 and TRBJ2-1; 9 bases match TRBD2. CDR3 length equals 17 residues. Germline values: CDR1 DFQATT, CDR2 SNEGSKA (reference sequence). After removal of 3 bases from V and 4 bases from J, the junction contained 13 bases not matched to a gene.

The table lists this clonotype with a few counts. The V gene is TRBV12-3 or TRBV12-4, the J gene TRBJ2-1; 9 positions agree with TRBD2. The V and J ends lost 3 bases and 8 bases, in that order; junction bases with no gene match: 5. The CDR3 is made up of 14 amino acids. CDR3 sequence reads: CASSFAGGPDEQFF. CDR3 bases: TGTGCCAGCAGTTTTGCGGGAGGGCCCGATGAGCAGTTCTTC.

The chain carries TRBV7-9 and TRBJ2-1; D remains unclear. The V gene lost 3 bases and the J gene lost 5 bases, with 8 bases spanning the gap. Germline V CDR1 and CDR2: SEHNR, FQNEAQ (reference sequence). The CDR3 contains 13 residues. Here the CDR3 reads CASSFGLNNEQFF. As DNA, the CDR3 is TGTGCCAGCAGCTTCGGGCTGAACAATGAGCAGTTCTTC.

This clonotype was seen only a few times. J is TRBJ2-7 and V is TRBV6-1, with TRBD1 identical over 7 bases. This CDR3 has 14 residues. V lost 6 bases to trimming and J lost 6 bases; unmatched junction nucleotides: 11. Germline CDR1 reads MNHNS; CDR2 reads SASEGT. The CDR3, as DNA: TGTGCCAGCAGGTTGACAGGGTCGGTTAGCGAGCAGTACTTC. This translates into CASRLTGSVSEQYF.

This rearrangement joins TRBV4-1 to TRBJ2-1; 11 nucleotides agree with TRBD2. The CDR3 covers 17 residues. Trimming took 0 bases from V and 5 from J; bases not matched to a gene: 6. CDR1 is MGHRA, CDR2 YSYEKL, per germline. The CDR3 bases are TGCGCCAGCAGCCAAGACCAGGGACTAGCGGTCGACAATGAGCAGTTCTTC. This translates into CASSQDQGLAVDNEQFF.

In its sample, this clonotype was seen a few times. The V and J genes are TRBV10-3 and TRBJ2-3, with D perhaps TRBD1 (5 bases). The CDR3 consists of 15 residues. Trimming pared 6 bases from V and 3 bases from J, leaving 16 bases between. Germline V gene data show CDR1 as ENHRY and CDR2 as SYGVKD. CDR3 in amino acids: CAISRQNFKTDTQYF. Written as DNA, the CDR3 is TGTGCCATCAGCCGACAGAACTTTAAAACAGATACGCAGTATTTT.

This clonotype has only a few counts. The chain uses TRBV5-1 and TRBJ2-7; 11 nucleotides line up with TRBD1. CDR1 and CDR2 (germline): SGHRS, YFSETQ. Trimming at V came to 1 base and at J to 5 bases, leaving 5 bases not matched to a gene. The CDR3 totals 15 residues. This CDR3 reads CASSLIRTGGDEQYF. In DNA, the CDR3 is TGCGCCAGCAGCTTGATCAGGACAGGGGGCGACGAGCAGTACTTC.

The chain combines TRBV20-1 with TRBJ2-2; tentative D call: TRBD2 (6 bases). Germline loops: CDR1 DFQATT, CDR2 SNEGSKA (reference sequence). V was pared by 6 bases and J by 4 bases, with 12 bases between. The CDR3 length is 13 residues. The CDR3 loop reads CSASSGTTGELFF. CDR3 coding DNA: TGCAGTGCCAGTAGCGGAACCACCGGGGAGCTGTTTTTT.

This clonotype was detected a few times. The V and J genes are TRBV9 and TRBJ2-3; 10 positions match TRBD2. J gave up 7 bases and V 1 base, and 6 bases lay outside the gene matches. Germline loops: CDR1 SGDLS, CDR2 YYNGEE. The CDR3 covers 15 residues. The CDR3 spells CASSVSLAGDNTQYF. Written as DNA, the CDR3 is TGTGCCAGCAGCGTAAGTCTAGCGGGGGATAATACGCAGTATTTT.

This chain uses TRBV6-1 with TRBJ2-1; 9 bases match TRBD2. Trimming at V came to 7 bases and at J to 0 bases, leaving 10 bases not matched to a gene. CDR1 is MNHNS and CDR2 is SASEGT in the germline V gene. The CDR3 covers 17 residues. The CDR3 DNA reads TGTGCCAGCACCTTCAGGGGCGGGAGGGGCTCCTACAATGAGCAGTTCTTC. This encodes CASTFRGGRGSYNEQFF.

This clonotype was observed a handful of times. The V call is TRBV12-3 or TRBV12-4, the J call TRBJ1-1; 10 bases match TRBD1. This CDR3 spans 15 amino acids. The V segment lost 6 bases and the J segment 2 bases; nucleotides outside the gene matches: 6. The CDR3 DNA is TGTGCCAGCAGCCAGAGACAGGGGGCAAACACTGAAGCTTTCTTT. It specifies CASSQRQGANTEAFF.

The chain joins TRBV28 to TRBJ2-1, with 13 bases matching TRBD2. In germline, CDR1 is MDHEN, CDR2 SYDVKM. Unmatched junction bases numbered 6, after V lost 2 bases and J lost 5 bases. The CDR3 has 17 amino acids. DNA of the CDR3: TGTGCCAGCAGTTTACGCCGACTAGCGGGAGGTAACAATGAGCAGTTCTTC. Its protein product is CASSLRRLAGGNNEQFF.

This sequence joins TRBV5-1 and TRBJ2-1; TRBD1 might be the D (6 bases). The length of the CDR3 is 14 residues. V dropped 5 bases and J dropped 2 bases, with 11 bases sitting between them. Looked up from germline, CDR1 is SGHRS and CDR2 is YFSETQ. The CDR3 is CASRLRTAYNEQFF. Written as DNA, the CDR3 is TGCGCCAGCAGGTTGAGGACAGCCTACAATGAGCAGTTCTTC.

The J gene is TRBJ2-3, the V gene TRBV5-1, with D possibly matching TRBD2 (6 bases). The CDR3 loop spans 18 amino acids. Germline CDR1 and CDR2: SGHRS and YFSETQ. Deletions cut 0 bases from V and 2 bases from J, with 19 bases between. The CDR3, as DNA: TGCGCCAGCAGCTTGGAAACGCGGCGGGATTGCTCCACAGATACGCAGTATTTT. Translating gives CASSLETRRDCSTDTQYF.

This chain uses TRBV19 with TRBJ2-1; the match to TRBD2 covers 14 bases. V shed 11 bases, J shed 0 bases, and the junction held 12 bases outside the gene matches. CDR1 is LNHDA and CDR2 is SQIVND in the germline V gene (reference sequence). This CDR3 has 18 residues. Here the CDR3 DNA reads TGTGCCCGATGGACTAGCGGGAGGACTTTTAGCTCCTACAATGAGCAGTTCTTC. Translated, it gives CARWTSGRTFSSYNEQFF.

The CDR3 nucleotides read TGTGCCAGCAGCCCGGTGGCAGGGGGGTGGACCGGCGGGGAGCTGTTTTTT. Translated: CASSPVAGGWTGGELFF. The chain joins TRBV5-5 to TRBJ2-2, with a tentative D call TRBD1 (7 bases). Germline V gene data show CDR1 as SGHKS and CDR2 as YYEKEE (reference sequence). The CDR3 has 17 amino acids. Trimming pared 4 bases from V and 7 bases from J, leaving 23 bases between.

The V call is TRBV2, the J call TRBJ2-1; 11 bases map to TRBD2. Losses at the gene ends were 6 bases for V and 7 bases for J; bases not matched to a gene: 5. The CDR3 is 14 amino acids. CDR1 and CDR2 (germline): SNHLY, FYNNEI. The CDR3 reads CASRTLAGGNEQFF. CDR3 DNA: TGTGCCAGCAGGACCCTAGCGGGAGGAAATGAGCAGTTCTTC.

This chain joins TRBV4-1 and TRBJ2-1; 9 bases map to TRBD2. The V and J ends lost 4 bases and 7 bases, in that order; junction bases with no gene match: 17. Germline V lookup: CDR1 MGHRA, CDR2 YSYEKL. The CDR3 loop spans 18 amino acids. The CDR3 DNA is TGCGCCAGCAGCCTCGTAGATCCGGCGGGAGGGTTTTTAAATGAGCAGTTCTTC. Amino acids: CASSLVDPAGGFLNEQFF.

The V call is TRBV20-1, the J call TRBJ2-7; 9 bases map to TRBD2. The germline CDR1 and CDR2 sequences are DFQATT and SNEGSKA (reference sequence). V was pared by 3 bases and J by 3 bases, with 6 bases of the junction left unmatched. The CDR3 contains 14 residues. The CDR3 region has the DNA TGCAGTGCTAGTTTAGCGGGAGATTTCTACGAGCAGTACTTC. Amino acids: CSASLAGDFYEQYF.

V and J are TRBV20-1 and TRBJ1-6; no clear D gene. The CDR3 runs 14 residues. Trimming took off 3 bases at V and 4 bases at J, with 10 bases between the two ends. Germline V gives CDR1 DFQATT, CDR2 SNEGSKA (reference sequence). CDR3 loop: CSASRLQYNSPLHF. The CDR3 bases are TGCAGTGCTAGCCGCCTTCAGTATAATTCACCCCTCCACTTT.